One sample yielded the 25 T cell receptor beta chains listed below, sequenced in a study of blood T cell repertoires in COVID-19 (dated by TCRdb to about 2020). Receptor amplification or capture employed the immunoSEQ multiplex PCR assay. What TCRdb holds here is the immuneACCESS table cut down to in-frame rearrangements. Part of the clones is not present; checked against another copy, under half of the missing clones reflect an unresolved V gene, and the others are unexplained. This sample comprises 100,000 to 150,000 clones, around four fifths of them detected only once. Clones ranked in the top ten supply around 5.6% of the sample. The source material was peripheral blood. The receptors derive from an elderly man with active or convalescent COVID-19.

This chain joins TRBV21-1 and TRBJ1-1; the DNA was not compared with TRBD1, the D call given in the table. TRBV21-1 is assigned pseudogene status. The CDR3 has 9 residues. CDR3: CARTDEAFF. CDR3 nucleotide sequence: TGTGCCAGAACAGATGAAGCTTTCTTT.

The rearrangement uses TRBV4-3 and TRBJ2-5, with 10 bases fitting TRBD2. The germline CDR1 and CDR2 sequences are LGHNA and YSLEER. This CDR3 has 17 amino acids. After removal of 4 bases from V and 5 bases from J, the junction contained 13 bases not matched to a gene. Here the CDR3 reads CASSPRQREGFWETQYF. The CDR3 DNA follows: TGCGCCAGCAGCCCAAGGCAGCGGGAGGGGTTTTGGGAGACCCAGTACTTC.

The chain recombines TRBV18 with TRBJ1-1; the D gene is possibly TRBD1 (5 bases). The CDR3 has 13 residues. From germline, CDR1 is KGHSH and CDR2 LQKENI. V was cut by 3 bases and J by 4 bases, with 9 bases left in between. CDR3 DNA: TGTGCCAGCTCACCCTCGGGGGGCACTGAAGCTTTCTTT. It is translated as CASSPSGGTEAFF.

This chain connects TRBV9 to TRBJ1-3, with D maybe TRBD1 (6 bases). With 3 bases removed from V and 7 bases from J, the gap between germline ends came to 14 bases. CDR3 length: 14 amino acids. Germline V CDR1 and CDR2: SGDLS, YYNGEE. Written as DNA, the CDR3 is TGTGCCAGCAGCGCACGGACAGCGGCCAACACCATATATTTT. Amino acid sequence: CASSARTAANTIYF.

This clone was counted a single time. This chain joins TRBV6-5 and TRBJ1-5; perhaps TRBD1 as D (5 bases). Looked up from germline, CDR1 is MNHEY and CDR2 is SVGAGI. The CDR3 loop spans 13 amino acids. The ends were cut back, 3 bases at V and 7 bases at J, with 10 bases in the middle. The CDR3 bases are TGTGCCAGCAGTTATGCCGGGGGGCAGCCCCAGCATTTT. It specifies CASSYAGGQPQHF.

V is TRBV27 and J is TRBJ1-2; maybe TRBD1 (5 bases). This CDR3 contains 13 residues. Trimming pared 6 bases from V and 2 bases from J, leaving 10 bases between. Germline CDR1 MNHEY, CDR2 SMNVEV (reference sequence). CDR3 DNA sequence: TGTGCCAGCAGGCGGGACGCCAACTATGGCTACACCTTC. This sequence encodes CASRRDANYGYTF.

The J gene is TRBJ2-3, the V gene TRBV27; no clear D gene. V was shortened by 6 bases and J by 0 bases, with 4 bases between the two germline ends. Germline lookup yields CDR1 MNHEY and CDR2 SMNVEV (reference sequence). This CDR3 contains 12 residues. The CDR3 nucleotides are TGTGCCAGCAGCCAGAGCACAGATACGCAGTATTTT. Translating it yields CASSQSTDTQYF.

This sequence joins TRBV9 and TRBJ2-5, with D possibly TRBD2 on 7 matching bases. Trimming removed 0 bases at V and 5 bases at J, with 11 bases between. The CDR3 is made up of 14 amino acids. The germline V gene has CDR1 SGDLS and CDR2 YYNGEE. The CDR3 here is CASSVVRGGETQYF. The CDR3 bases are TGTGCCAGCAGCGTAGTCAGGGGAGGGGAGACCCAGTACTTC. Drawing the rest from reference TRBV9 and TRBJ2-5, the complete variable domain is DSGVTQTPKHLITATGQRVTLRCSPRSGDLSVYWYQQSLDQGLQFLIQYYNGEERAKGNILERFSAQQFPDLHSELNLSSLELGDSALYFCASSVVRGGETQYFGPGTRLLVL.

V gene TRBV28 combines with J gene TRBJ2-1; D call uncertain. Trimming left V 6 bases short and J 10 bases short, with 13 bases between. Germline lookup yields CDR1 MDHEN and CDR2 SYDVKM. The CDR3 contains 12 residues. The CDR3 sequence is CASSLTEPEQFF. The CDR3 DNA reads TGTGCCAGCAGCCTTACAGAACCAGAGCAGTTCTTC. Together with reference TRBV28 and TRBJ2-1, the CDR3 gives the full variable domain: DVKVTQSSRYLVKRTGEKVFLECVQDMDHENMFWYRQDPGLGLRLIYFSYDVKMKEKGDIPEGYSVSREKKERFSLILESASTNQTSMYLCASSLTEPEQFFGPGTRLTVL.

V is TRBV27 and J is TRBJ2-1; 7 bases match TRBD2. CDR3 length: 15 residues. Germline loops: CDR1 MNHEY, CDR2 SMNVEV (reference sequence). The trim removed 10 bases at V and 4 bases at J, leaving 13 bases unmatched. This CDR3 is CATLGLSGVYNEQFF. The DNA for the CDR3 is TGTGCCACCCTAGGCCTAAGCGGGGTTTACAATGAGCAGTTCTTC.

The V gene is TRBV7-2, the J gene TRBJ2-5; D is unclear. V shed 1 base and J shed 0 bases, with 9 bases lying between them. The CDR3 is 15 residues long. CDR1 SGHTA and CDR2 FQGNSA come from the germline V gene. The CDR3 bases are TGTGCCAGCAGCTTAGGAGGATCGTACCAAGAGACCCAGTACTTC. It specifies CASSLGGSYQETQYF.

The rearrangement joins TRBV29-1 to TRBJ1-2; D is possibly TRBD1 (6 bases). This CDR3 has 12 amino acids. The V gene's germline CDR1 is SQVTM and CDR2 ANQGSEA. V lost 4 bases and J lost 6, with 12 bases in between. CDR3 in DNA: TGCAGCGTTGGACAGGAGATAGATGGCTACACCTTC. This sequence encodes CSVGQEIDGYTF.

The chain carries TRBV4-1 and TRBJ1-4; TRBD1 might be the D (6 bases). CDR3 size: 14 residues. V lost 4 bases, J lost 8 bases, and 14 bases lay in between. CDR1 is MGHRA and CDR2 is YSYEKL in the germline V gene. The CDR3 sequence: CASSPQGPREKLFF. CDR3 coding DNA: TGCGCCAGCAGCCCCCAGGGGCCCCGAGAAAAACTGTTTTTT.

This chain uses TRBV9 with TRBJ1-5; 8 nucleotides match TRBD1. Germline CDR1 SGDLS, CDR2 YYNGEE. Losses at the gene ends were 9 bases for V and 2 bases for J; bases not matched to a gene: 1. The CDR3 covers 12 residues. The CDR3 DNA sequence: TGTGCCACAGGGGGCGGCAATCAGCCCCAGCATTTT. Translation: CATGGGNQPQHF. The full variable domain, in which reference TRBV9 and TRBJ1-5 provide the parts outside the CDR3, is DSGVTQTPKHLITATGQRVTLRCSPRSGDLSVYWYQQSLDQGLQFLIQYYNGEERAKGNILERFSAQQFPDLHSELNLSSLELGDSALYFCATGGGNQPQHFGDGTRLSIL.

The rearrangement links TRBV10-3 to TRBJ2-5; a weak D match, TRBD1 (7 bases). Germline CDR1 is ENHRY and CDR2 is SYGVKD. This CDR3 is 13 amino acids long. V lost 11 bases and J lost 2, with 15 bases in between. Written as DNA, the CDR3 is TGTGCCGCCACCGGGGGACAGCAAGAGACCCAGTACTTC. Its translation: CAATGGQQETQYF.

CDR3 nucleotides: TGTGCCACAAAAGTGACTAGCGGGGGCACAGATACGCAGTATTTT. Translated, it gives CATKVTSGGTDTQYF. V usage is TRBV15 and J usage is TRBJ2-3; 11 nucleotides align to TRBD2. CDR1 is LNHNV and CDR2 is YYDKDF in the germline V gene (reference sequence). CDR3 size: 15 residues. The ends lost 9 bases at V and 1 base at J; junction bases unmatched: 6. Variable domain in full (rest from reference TRBV15 and TRBJ2-3): DAMVIQNPRYQVTQFGKPVTLSCSQTLNHNVMYWYQQKSSQAPKLLFHYYDKDFNNEADTPDNFQSRRPNTSFCFLDIRSPGLGDTAMYLCATKVTSGGTDTQYFGPGTRLTVL.

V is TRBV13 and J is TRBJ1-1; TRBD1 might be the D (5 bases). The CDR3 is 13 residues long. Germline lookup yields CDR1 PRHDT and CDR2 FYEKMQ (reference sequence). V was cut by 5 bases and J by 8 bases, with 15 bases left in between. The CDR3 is CASSRYSRGEAFF. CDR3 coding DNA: TGTGCCAGCAGCCGCTACTCAAGGGGAGAAGCTTTCTTT.

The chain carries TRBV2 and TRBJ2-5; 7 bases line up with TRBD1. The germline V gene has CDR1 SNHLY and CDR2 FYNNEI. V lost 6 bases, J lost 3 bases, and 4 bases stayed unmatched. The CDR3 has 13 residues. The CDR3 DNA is TGTGCCAGCAGCTCGGACAGGAAAGAGACCCAGTACTTC. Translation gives CASSSDRKETQYF.

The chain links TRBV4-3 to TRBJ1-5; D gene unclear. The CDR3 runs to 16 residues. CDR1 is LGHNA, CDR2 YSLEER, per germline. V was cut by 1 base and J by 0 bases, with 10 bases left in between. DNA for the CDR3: TGCGCCAGCAGCCAAGGGGCCAGTCTTAGCAATCAGCCCCAGCATTTT. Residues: CASSQGASLSNQPQHF.

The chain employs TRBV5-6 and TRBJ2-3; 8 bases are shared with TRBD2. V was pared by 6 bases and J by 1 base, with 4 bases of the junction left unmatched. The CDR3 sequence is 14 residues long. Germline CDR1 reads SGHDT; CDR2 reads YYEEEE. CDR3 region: CASITGGGTDTQYF. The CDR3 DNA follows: TGTGCCAGCATTACGGGAGGGGGCACAGATACGCAGTATTTT.

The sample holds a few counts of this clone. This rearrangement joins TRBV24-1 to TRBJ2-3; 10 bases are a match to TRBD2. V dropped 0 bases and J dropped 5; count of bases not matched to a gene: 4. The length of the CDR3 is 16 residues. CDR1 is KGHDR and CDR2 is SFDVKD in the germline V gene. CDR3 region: CATSDLTSGDRDTQYF. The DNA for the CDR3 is TGTGCCACCAGTGATTTGACTAGCGGGGATCGAGATACGCAGTATTTT.

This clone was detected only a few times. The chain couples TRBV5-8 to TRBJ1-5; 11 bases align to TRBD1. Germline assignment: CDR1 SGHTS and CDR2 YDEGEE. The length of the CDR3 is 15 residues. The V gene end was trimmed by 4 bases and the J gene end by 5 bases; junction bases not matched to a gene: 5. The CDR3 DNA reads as TGTGCCAGCAGCCTGGGACAGGGGGGTTATCAGCCCCAGCATTTT. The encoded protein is CASSLGQGGYQPQHF.

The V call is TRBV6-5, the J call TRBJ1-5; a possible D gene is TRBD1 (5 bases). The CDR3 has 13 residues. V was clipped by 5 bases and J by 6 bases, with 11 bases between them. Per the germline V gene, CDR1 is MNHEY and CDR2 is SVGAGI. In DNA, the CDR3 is TGTGCCAGCAGTAGGGGCGCGGCTCAGCCCCAGCATTTT. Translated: CASSRGAAQPQHF.

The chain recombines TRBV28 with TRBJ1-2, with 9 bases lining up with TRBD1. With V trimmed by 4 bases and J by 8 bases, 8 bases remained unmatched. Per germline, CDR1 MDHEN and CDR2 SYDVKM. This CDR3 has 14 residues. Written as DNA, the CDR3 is TGTGCCAGCAGTTCCGGGACAGGGTTAGGAGGCTACACCTTC. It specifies CASSSGTGLGGYTF.

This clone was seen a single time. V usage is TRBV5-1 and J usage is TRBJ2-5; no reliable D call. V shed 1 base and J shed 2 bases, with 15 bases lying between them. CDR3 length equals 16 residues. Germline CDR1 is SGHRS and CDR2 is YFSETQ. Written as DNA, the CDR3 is TGCGCCAGCAGCTTGCCAGAAACCTCAAGTCAAGAGACCCAGTACTTC. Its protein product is CASSLPETSSQETQYF.